This TCR beta chain was captured by sequencing in a study of B cell selection in AIRE deficiency. General observations from the study: Of 3,000 to 4,500 shared Treg TCRbeta sequences, roughly 32% were healthy-only, approximately 9.9% patient-only.

V shed 4 bases and J shed 4 bases, with 16 bases lying between them. The germline CDR1 and CDR2 sequences are LGHNA and YNFKEQ. This CDR3 is 15 amino acids long. Concerning this clone: Antigen specificity is unknown.

Some clones are missing from TCRdb's copy, which holds only in-frame ones; the method was immunoSEQ multiplex PCR. The data hold around 5,300 clones, with 80% to 90% observed a single time. Regulatory T cells were sorted as CD4+CD25hiCD127low/negative cells. The receptor's source is a human donor with AIRE deficiency. The chain is built from TRBV4-2 and TRBJ1-2; no definite D call. Specimen: Tregs sorted from PBMCs. The CDR3 region has the DNA TGTGCCAGCAGCCCGAGGGCAGCCTTGCCCTATGGCTACACCTTC. Translation: CASSPRAALPYGYTF.